The sequence of this TCR beta chain was determined in a study of blood T cell repertoires in COVID-19. CDR1 and CDR2 (germline): SNHLY, FYNNEI. Trimming stripped 6 bases from V and 1 base from J, with 7 bases between. This CDR3 spans 14 amino acids. Here immunoSEQ multiplex PCR was the method, and the copy in TCRdb shows in-frame clones only, minus some. The sample lists about 44,000 clones; roughly 87% were seen once. This TCR was sampled from a woman aged 80 or over in a cohort sampled during active or convalescent COVID-19. The chain links TRBV2 to TRBJ2-6; D unresolved. The specimen was peripheral blood. Here the CDR3 reads CASRSLSGANVLTF. CDR3 sequence (DNA): TGTGCCAGCAGGAGTCTTTCTGGGGCCAACGTCCTGACTTTC.